A single sample is the source of the 32 T cell receptor beta chains below, sequenced in a study of metastatic and nonmetastatic thyroid tumors. TCRdb re-called the PCR reads through MiXCR. In the table there are over 50,000 clones, more than 25% of which are singletons. Patients were all untreated before their thyroid surgery. The sample was blood. The receptors derive from a female donor with papillary thyroid cancer or a benign thyroid nodule (not recorded which). Some clones in this sample may be carry-over from other donors' samples.

This clone was detected ten times or more. One end of the junction varies from germline; a read error may be responsible. This chain connects TRBV7-7 to TRBJ2-3; 8 nucleotides line up with TRBD1. The germline CDR1 and CDR2 sequences are SSHAT and FNYEAQ (reference sequence). The CDR3 covers 14 residues. Here the CDR3 reads CASSYGQGGDTQYF. CDR3 DNA sequence: TGTGCTAGCAGCTACGGACAGGGCGGCGATACGCAGTATTTT. Filled out from reference TRBV7-7 and TRBJ2-3, the complete variable domain reads GAGVSQSPRYKVTKRGQDVTLRCDPISSHATLYWYQQALGQGPEFLTYFNYEAQPDKSGLPSDRFSAERPEGSISTLTIQRTEQRDSAMYRCASSYGQGGDTQYFGPGTRLTVL.

This chain uses TRBV2 with TRBJ1-3; D perhaps matches TRBD1 (5 bases). V was clipped by 8 bases and J by 1 base, with 12 bases between them. This CDR3 is built from 14 residues. Looked up from germline, CDR1 is SNHLY and CDR2 is FYNNEI. This CDR3 is CASGEGRSGNTIYF. The CDR3 region has the DNA TGTGCCAGCGGAGAGGGGAGGTCTGGAAACACCATATATTTT.

This clone came up a few times. The gene calls are TRBV6-1 and TRBJ1-4; weak D call: TRBD1 (5 bases). The germline V gene encodes CDR1 MNHNS and CDR2 SASEGT. With 8 bases removed from V and 7 bases from J, the gap between germline ends came to 14 bases. There are 13 residues in the CDR3. The CDR3 is CASSTLGGEKLFF. CDR3 DNA sequence: TGTGCCAGCTCGACCTTGGGGGGTGAAAAACTGTTTTTT.

CDR3 sequence: CASSSGTGGFGGNQPQHF. CDR3 nucleotide sequence: TGTGCCAGCAGTTCCGGGACAGGGGGCTTTGGGGGCAATCAGCCCCAGCATTTT. The chain couples TRBV6-2 or TRBV6-3 to TRBJ1-5; 12 bases agree with TRBD1. Germline V lookup: CDR1 MNHEY, CDR2 SVGEGT. The CDR3 is made up of 18 amino acids. J lost 2 bases, V lost 4 bases, and 9 bases had no gene match.

This clone has a handful of counts. The chain uses TRBV28 and TRBJ1-1; D gene unclear. In germline, CDR1 is MDHEN, CDR2 SYDVKM. V was trimmed by 3 bases and J by 3 bases, leaving 11 bases between them. This CDR3 is 14 amino acids long. The CDR3: CASSFPGGYTEAFF. CDR3 bases: TGTGCCAGCAGTTTTCCCGGTGGGTACACTGAAGCTTTCTTT. The full variable domain, in which reference TRBV28 and TRBJ1-1 provide the parts outside the CDR3, is DVKVTQSSRYLVKRTGEKVFLECVQDMDHENMFWYRQDPGLGLRLIYFSYDVKMKEKGDIPEGYSVSREKKERFSLILESASTNQTSMYLCASSFPGGYTEAFFGQGTRLTVV.

The chain joins TRBV20-1 to TRBJ2-7; 10 nucleotides agree with TRBD2. Germline values: CDR1 DFQATT, CDR2 SNEGSKA (reference sequence). J lost 4 bases, V lost 6 bases, and 9 bases had no gene match. CDR3 length: 14 residues. The CDR3 nucleotides are TGCAGTGCCTCTCGGGGACTAGCGATGTACGAGCAGTACTTC. Translating gives CSASRGLAMYEQYF.

The rearrangement uses TRBV5-4 and TRBJ1-6; D gene uncertain. Trimming shortened V by 4 bases and J by 7 bases, and 12 bases separated the two germline ends. CDR1 SGHNT and CDR2 YYREEE come from the germline V gene (reference sequence). The CDR3 extends over 14 amino acids. CDR3 nucleotide sequence: TGTGCCAGCAGCCTACGGGTCTCCAATTCACCCCTCCACTTT. Amino acid sequence: CASSLRVSNSPLHF.

V is TRBV20-1 and J is TRBJ2-1; 9 nucleotides align to TRBD1. The V segment lost 3 bases and the J segment 5 bases; nucleotides outside the gene matches: 5. Germline-derived CDR1 and CDR2 are DFQATT and SNEGSKA (reference sequence). This CDR3 contains 14 residues. The CDR3 reads CSARDRGSHNEQFF. CDR3 DNA: TGCAGTGCTAGGGACAGGGGATCTCACAATGAGCAGTTCTTC.

This clone was seen a few times. The chain has TRBV6-1 and TRBJ1-5, with no clear D. Per the germline V gene, CDR1 is MNHNS and CDR2 is SASEGT. The V end lost 8 bases, the J end lost 0 bases, and 8 bases lay between the germline ends. This CDR3 comprises 13 residues. The CDR3 nucleotides read TGTGCCAGCCAGAGATATAGCAATCAGCCCCAGCATTTT. Protein: CASQRYSNQPQHF.

The chain recombines TRBV7-3 with TRBJ2-3; 7 bases match TRBD1. Germline CDR1 reads SGHTA; CDR2 reads FQGTGA. V shed 7 bases, J shed 3 bases, and the junction held 4 bases outside the gene matches. The CDR3 covers 13 residues. In nucleotides, the CDR3 is TGTGCCAGCAAATCGACAGGGACAGATACGCAGTATTTT. Amino acids: CASKSTGTDTQYF. The whole variable domain, filled in from reference TRBV7-3 and TRBJ2-3, reads GAGVSQTPSNKVTEKGKYVELRCDPISGHTALYWYRQSLGQGPEFLIYFQGTGAADDSGLPNDRFFAVRPEGSVSTLKIQRTERGDSAVYLCASKSTGTDTQYFGPGTRLTVL.

This clone was detected only a few times. This chain links TRBV9 with TRBJ2-2, with D possibly TRBD1 on 6 matching bases. Germline V gene lookup returns CDR1 SGDLS and CDR2 YYNGEE. The CDR3 loop spans 15 amino acids. The V end was cut by 0 bases, the J end by 6 bases, with 12 bases between. The CDR3 nucleotides read TGTGCCAGCAGCGTAGGACAGGAGTGGGCCGGGGAGCTGTTTTTT. Its protein is CASSVGQEWAGELFF.

V usage is TRBV6-1 and J usage is TRBJ1-5; D gene ambiguous. The germline V gene has CDR1 MNHNS and CDR2 SASEGT. This CDR3 region has 16 residues. Trimming took off 7 bases at V and 3 bases at J, with 19 bases between the two ends. The CDR3 DNA sequence: TGTGCCAGCAAGTATTCCAGGTCGGGCTTCAATCAGCCCCAGCATTTT. Its translation is CASKYSRSGFNQPQHF.

This clone was recorded once. CDR3 amino acids: CSARERGFLSYEQYF. In nucleotides, the CDR3 is TGCAGTGCTAGGGAGCGGGGGTTCCTCTCCTACGAGCAGTACTTC. V usage is TRBV20-1 and J usage is TRBJ2-7; 8 positions match TRBD2. The V and J ends lost 3 bases and 0 bases, in that order; junction bases with no gene match: 7. CDR1 DFQATT and CDR2 SNEGSKA come from the germline V gene (reference sequence). The CDR3 runs to 15 residues.

This chain links TRBV7-2 with TRBJ2-3; D is possibly TRBD1 (5 bases). Deletions cut 4 bases from V and 6 bases from J, with 11 bases between. Per the germline V gene, CDR1 is SGHTA and CDR2 is FQGNSA. The CDR3 is 13 amino acids. This CDR3 reads CASSSGWGDTQYF. Written as DNA, the CDR3 is TGTGCCAGCAGCTCAGGGTGGGGTGATACGCAGTATTTT.

This clone has just a few counts. The CDR3 DNA is TGTGCCAGCAGTCCCGTAGGGGAAGTGGGTCAGCCCCAGCATTTT. Translation: CASSPVGEVGQPQHF. The V gene is TRBV27, the J gene TRBJ1-5; D is possibly TRBD1 (5 bases). The CDR3 is 15 amino acids. The ends were cut back, 5 bases at V and 6 bases at J, with 17 bases in the middle. Germline-derived CDR1 and CDR2 are MNHEY and SMNVEV (reference sequence).

There are a few counts of this clone. The V and J genes are TRBV28 and TRBJ2-5; D might be TRBD1 or TRBD2, each matching 5 bases. CDR3 length: 15 amino acids. Trimming removed 8 bases from V and 1 base from J, with 17 bases in between. Looked up from germline, CDR1 is MDHEN and CDR2 is SYDVKM. CDR3 nucleotide sequence: TGTGCCAGCCGATGGGGGAGACTCGTCCAAGAGACCCAGTACTTC. Translation gives CASRWGRLVQETQYF.

By share of the sample, this clone is medium-sized (0.01 to 0.1%). This rearrangement joins TRBV28 to TRBJ2-1, with 12 bases that match TRBD1. The CDR3 extends over 17 amino acids. Germline loops: CDR1 MDHEN, CDR2 SYDVKM. V lost 3 bases and J lost 9; bases outside the gene matches: 12. The chain's CDR3 is CASSFPPGTGGQAEQFF. In DNA, the CDR3 is TGTGCCAGCAGTTTTCCCCCTGGGACAGGGGGCCAGGCTGAGCAGTTCTTC.

V and J are TRBV4-1 and TRBJ2-3; 7 bases align to TRBD1. V gave up 0 bases and J gave up 4 bases; unmatched junction bases: 1. Looked up from germline, CDR1 is MGHRA and CDR2 is YSYEKL. This CDR3 contains 14 residues. As DNA, the CDR3 is TGCGCCAGCAGCCAAGATGACAGGGCAGATACGCAGTATTTT. Amino acids: CASSQDDRADTQYF.

The V call is TRBV5-1, the J call TRBJ2-5; a possible D gene is TRBD2 (7 bases). Germline V gene sequence: CDR1 SGHRS, CDR2 YFSETQ. V was cut by 2 bases and J by 1 base, with 12 bases left in between. This CDR3 contains 15 residues. CDR3 coding DNA: TGCGCCAGCAGCTTACAGGCGGGGGCCCAAGAGACCCAGTACTTC. The encoded protein is CASSLQAGAQETQYF.

The chain couples TRBV11-2 to TRBJ2-7, with D perhaps TRBD1 (6 bases). CDR1 and CDR2 (germline): SGHAT, FQNNGV. V was shortened by 1 base and J by 7 bases, with 14 bases between the two germline ends. CDR3 length equals 14 residues. The CDR3 is CASSLGTAVGEQYF. CDR3 coding DNA: TGTGCCAGCAGCTTAGGGACAGCTGTGGGTGAGCAGTACTTC.

Ten or more counts support this clone. The chain combines TRBV5-4 with TRBJ1-2, with 9 bases lining up with TRBD1. J gave up 0 bases and V 3 bases, and 0 bases lay outside the gene matches. Germline V gene lookup returns CDR1 SGHNT and CDR2 YYREEE (reference sequence). This CDR3 is 14 amino acids long. CDR3 residues: CASSWDRANYGYTF. CDR3 bases: TGTGCCAGCAGCTGGGACAGGGCTAACTATGGCTACACCTTC.

This clone has ten or more counts. V and J are TRBV7-2 and TRBJ2-7; TRBD2 might be the D (6 bases). The germline CDR1 and CDR2 sequences are SGHTA and FQGNSA. The CDR3 extends over 15 amino acids. Trimming stripped 0 bases from V and 4 bases from J, with 13 bases between. CDR3 sequence reads: CASSLAPREYYEQYF. As DNA, the CDR3 is TGTGCCAGCAGCTTAGCCCCTCGGGAGTATTACGAGCAGTACTTC.

The chain recombines TRBV5-1 with TRBJ2-7, with D tentatively TRBD2 (6 bases). This CDR3 has 13 amino acids. Germline V gene data show CDR1 as SGHRS and CDR2 as YFSETQ. Trimming removed 4 bases at V and 3 bases at J, with 11 bases between. For the CDR3, the DNA is TGCGCCAGCAGCAGGGGAGGAAACTACGAGCAGTACTTC. This translates into CASSRGGNYEQYF.

The rearrangement joins TRBV6-1 to TRBJ2-2; TRBD1 is a possible D gene (6 bases). V gave up 5 bases and J gave up 3 bases, with 13 bases separating them. CDR3 length equals 15 residues. In germline, CDR1 is MNHNS, CDR2 SASEGT. The CDR3 loop is CASSQGQTHTGELFF. The CDR3, as DNA: TGTGCCAGCAGTCAGGGGCAGACTCACACCGGGGAGCTGTTTTTT.

This sequence joins TRBV20-1 and TRBJ2-1; 10 bases are a match to TRBD2. Germline CDR1 reads DFQATT; CDR2 reads SNEGSKA (reference sequence). With 5 bases clipped from V and 4 bases from J, the junction kept 2 bases outside the gene matches. The CDR3 spans 13 residues. CDR3: CSAGLAEYNEQFF. Here the CDR3 DNA reads TGCAGTGCTGGACTAGCGGAGTACAATGAGCAGTTCTTC.

This clone came up many times. The chain combines TRBV3-1 with TRBJ1-2; 8 nucleotides agree with TRBD1. There are 15 residues in the CDR3. Germline V gives CDR1 LGHDT, CDR2 YNNKEL (reference sequence). Germline trimming cut 3 bases from V and 5 bases from J; bases unmatched to any gene: 8. The CDR3 loop is CASSQPGQDTYGYTF. As DNA, the CDR3 is TGTGCCAGCAGCCAGCCGGGACAGGACACATATGGCTACACCTTC.

The V and J genes are TRBV30 and TRBJ2-7; TRBD1 matches 7 bases. J lost 4 bases, V lost 7 bases, and 10 bases had no gene match. This CDR3 has 13 residues. Germline CDR1 GTSNPN, CDR2 SVGIG (reference sequence). CDR3 in amino acids: CASVNPGQYEQYF. The CDR3 DNA follows: TGTGCCTCGGTGAACCCGGGACAGTACGAGCAGTACTTC.

This chain links TRBV7-2 with TRBJ1-2; D gene uncertain. Trimming stripped 5 bases from V and 5 bases from J, with 12 bases between. Looked up from germline, CDR1 is SGHTA and CDR2 is FQGNSA. The CDR3 runs 13 residues. CDR3 nucleotide sequence: TGTGCCAGCAGCATGCCGACTCATTATGGCTACACCTTC. As protein: CASSMPTHYGYTF.

The V gene is TRBV20-1, the J gene TRBJ2-3; 7 bases align to TRBD2. Germline V gives CDR1 DFQATT, CDR2 SNEGSKA (reference sequence). This CDR3 has 16 residues. Trimming took 6 bases from V and 2 from J; bases not matched to a gene: 14. Here the CDR3 reads CSAAPSASGYTDTQYF. CDR3 DNA sequence: TGCAGTGCAGCCCCCTCCGCTAGCGGATACACAGATACGCAGTATTTT.

At least ten counts were recorded for this clone. With a much larger clone just one base away, this may be a read error. The same CDR3 also results from other DNA sequences found in this sample. The rearrangement links TRBV6-4 to TRBJ2-1; TRBD2 agrees at 9 bases. J was trimmed by 6 bases and V by 6 bases; bases with no gene match: 6. The CDR3 is made up of 14 amino acids. Germline V gene sequence: CDR1 MRHNA, CDR2 SNTAGT. The CDR3 nucleotides are TGTGCCAGCAGAAGGCTAGCGGGGAGCAATGAGCAGTTCTTC. Its protein product is CASRRLAGSNEQFF.

This clone was seen only a few times. The chain joins TRBV6-4 to TRBJ1-1; 10 bases align to TRBD1. The CDR3 is 14 residues long. J was trimmed by 5 bases and V by 4 bases; bases with no gene match: 4. CDR1 is MRHNA, CDR2 SNTAGT, per germline. The CDR3 DNA reads TGTGCCAGCAGTGGGGACAGGGGCAAGACTGAAGCTTTCTTT. It translates to CASSGDRGKTEAFF.

This clone has a handful of counts. The V gene is TRBV24-1, the J gene TRBJ2-1; tentative D call: TRBD1 (5 bases). Trimming cost V 0 bases and J 7 bases, with 15 bases left between them. The CDR3 totals 16 residues. Per germline, CDR1 KGHDR and CDR2 SFDVKD. The CDR3 bases are TGTGCCACCAGTGATTTGGGGGCGGATAATGGGAATGAGCAGTTCTTC. It codes for CATSDLGADNGNEQFF.